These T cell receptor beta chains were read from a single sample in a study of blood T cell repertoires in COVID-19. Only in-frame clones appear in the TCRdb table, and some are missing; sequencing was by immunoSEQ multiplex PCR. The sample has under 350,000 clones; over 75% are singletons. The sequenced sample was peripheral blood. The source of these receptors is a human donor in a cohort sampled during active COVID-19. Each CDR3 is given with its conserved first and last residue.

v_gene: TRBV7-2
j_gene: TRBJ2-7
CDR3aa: CASSPAGGSYEQYF

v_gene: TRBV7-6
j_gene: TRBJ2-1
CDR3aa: CASKGLAGVAYNEQFF

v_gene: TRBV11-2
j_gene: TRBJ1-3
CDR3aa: CASRVRSPGTGNTIYF

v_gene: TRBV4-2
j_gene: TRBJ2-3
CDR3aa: CASSVRTSGSTDTQYF

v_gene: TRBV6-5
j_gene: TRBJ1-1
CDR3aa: CASKTFGENTEAFF

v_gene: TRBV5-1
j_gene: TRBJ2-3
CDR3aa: CASSSVAGTTDTQYF

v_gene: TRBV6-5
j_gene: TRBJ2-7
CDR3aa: CASTPSGSHEQYF

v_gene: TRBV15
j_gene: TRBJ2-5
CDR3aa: CATSRDRIGAETQYF

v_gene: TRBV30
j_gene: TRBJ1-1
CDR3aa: CAWSGRQGLAFF

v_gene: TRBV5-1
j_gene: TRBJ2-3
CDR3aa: CASSLVASGSDTQYF

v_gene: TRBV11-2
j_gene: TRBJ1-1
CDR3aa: CASSPQVLNTEAFF

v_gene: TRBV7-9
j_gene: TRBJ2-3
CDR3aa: CASSLTSGRADTQYF

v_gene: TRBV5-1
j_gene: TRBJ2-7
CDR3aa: CASRERQIGSYEQYF

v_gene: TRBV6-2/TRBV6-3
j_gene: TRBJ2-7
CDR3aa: CASSYSEETWPGEQYF

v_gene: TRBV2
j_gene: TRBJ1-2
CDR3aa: CASRPGRGGGGYTF

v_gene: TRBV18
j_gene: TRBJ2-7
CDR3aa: CASSKTSGEYEQYF

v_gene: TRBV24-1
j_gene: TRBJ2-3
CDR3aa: CATRDSGTDTQYF

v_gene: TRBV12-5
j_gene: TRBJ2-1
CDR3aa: CASWGGTLYNEQFF